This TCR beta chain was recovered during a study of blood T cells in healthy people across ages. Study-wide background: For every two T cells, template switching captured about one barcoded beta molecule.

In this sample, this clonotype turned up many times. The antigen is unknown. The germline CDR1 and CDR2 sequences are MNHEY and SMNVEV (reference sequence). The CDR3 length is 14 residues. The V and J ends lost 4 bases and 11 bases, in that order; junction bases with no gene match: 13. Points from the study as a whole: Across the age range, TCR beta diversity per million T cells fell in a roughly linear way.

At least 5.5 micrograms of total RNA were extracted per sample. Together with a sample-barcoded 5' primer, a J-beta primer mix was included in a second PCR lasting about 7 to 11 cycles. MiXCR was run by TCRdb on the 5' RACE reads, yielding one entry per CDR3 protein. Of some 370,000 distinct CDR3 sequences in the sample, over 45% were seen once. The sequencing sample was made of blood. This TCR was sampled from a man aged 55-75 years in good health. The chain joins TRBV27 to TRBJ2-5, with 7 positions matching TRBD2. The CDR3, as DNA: TGTGCCAGCAGTTCTTCTAGCGGCCTTGGGACGCAGTACTTC. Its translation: CASSSSSGLGTQYF.